Following are 10 T cell receptor beta chains from one sample sequenced in a study of OX40 agonist ivuxolimab in advanced cancers. Library preparation was by the immunoSEQ multiplex PCR assay. TCRdb's version of the immuneACCESS table is confined to in-frame rearrangements and falls short of the full clone set. An unresolved V gene accounts for under half of the shortfall where checked; the remainder is of unknown origin. The sample records some 86,000 clones, 70% to 85% of which are singletons. Over 3% of the sample goes to the ten largest clones. The source material was CD4+ or CD8+ T cells sorted from blood, sampled in a trial of the OX40 agonist ivuxolimab. The receptors stem from an adult with an advanced solid tumor such as melanoma, head and neck, liver or kidney cancer.

The CDR3 is CATTFSDEQFF. The CDR3 coding sequence is TGTGCCACCACCTTTAGCGATGAGCAGTTCTTC. V usage is TRBV18 and J usage is TRBJ2-1, with D possibly being TRBD2 (5 bases). The germline V gene encodes CDR1 KGHSH and CDR2 LQKENI. The CDR3 runs to 11 residues. The V end lost 10 bases, the J end lost 8 bases, and 12 bases lay between the germline ends.

The chain employs TRBV27 and TRBJ2-1, with 8 bases identical to TRBD1. The V and J ends lost 6 bases and 6 bases, in that order; junction bases with no gene match: 13. Germline lookup yields CDR1 MNHEY and CDR2 SMNVEV (reference sequence). The CDR3 runs to 16 residues. CDR3 residues: CASRPLQGALGNEQFF. CDR3 sequence (DNA): TGTGCCAGCAGACCTCTTCAGGGGGCCTTGGGCAATGAGCAGTTCTTC.

The rearrangement joins TRBV5-1 to TRBJ2-5, with 8 bases identical to TRBD2. The J call may be wrong; the DNA end is better matched by TRBJ2-7. The V gene's germline CDR1 is SGHRS and CDR2 YFSETQ. There are 14 residues in the CDR3. CDR3 region: CASSLGLATYEQYF. The CDR3 DNA is TGCGCCAGCAGCCTTGGACTAGCCACCTACGAGCAGTACTTC.

This clone was counted once. The chain links TRBV21-1 to TRBJ1-1; the table's TRBD1 call for D was not verified on the DNA. TRBV21-1 is a known pseudogene. This CDR3 spans 17 amino acids. The CDR3: CASSKGTKAGWNTEAFF. DNA of the CDR3: TGTGCCAGCAGCAAAGGGACAAAAGCCGGATGGAACACTGAAGCTTTCTTT.

This clone has a single count. This rearrangement joins TRBV19 to TRBJ1-4; D is possibly TRBD1 (6 bases). The V and J ends lost 3 bases and 8 bases respectively, with 16 bases between them. In germline, CDR1 is LNHDA, CDR2 SQIVND (reference sequence). CDR3 size: 15 residues. DNA of the CDR3: TGTGCCAGTAGTATTGATGGTGGGGGCACCGAAAAACTGTTTTTT. Protein product: CASSIDGGGTEKLFF.

This clone showed up just once. The V call is TRBV6-1, the J call TRBJ2-1; D is undetermined. CDR1 is MNHNS and CDR2 is SASEGT in the germline V gene. Trimming removed 5 bases at V and 7 bases at J, with 9 bases between. There are 12 residues in the CDR3. As DNA, the CDR3 is TGTGCCAGCAGTCAAACAAGAAATGAGCAGTTCTTC. It translates to CASSQTRNEQFF.

V gene TRBV28 combines with J gene TRBJ2-3; D gene uncertain. The CDR3 is 14 amino acids. Per the germline V gene, CDR1 is MDHEN and CDR2 is SYDVKM. V was clipped by 5 bases and J by 6 bases, with 15 bases between them. The CDR3 region is CASSRNWIGDTQYF. CDR3 nucleotides: TGTGCCAGCAGTAGGAACTGGATAGGGGATACGCAGTATTTT. Variable domain in full (rest from reference TRBV28 and TRBJ2-3): DVKVTQSSRYLVKRTGEKVFLECVQDMDHENMFWYRQDPGLGLRLIYFSYDVKMKEKGDIPEGYSVSREKKERFSLILESASTNQTSMYLCASSRNWIGDTQYFGPGTRLTVL.

The genes are TRBV9 and TRBJ2-5, with a possible D match to TRBD2 (6 bases). This CDR3 contains 16 residues. Trimming left V 0 bases short and J 3 bases short, with 15 bases between. Germline V lookup: CDR1 SGDLS, CDR2 YYNGEE. The CDR3 reads CASSVGNRLVEETQYF. In DNA, the CDR3 is TGTGCCAGCAGCGTAGGGAACAGACTAGTGGAAGAGACCCAGTACTTC.

The chain couples TRBV9 to TRBJ1-1; 7 positions agree with TRBD1. CDR3 length: 15 amino acids. Per the germline V gene, CDR1 is SGDLS and CDR2 is YYNGEE. Unmatched junction bases numbered 6, after V lost 3 bases and J lost 1 base. The CDR3 coding sequence is TGTGCCAGCAGCGGCGGGACAGTAGGGAACACTGAAGCTTTCTTT. Protein product: CASSGGTVGNTEAFF.

This chain joins TRBV9 and TRBJ2-3; D uncertain. Germline V CDR1 and CDR2: SGDLS, YYNGEE. Trimming stripped 4 bases from V and 2 bases from J, with 5 bases between. This CDR3 is 12 amino acids long. CDR3 coding DNA: TGTGCCAGCAGCCCCCACACAGATACGCAGTATTTT. Translation gives CASSPHTDTQYF.